In this sample, the clone carrying this T cell receptor beta chain turned up many times. The antigen remains unidentified. The data were taken from a study of T cells in Graves' hyperthyroidism and ophthalmopathy. Study-wide points: A model of 13 V-J features distinguished ophthalmopathy from stable hyperthyroidism.

From RNA transcripts, TCR beta CDR3 regions were amplified. HTBI primers were employed in a first-round RT-PCR of the TCR CDR3. TCRdb re-called the multiplex PCR reads with MiXCR, one entry per CDR3 protein. The sample lists fewer than 450,000 distinct CDR3 sequences, around an eighth occurring once. Uncontrolled infection, other autoimmune disease, pregnancy or lactation led to exclusion. This CDR3 has 15 residues. Trimming stripped 4 bases from V and 4 bases from J, with 20 bases between. Germline V CDR1 and CDR2: DFQATT, SNEGSKA (reference sequence). Source material: blood. The sequence was obtained from a man aged 45-65 years with Graves' ophthalmopathy. V and J are TRBV20-1 and TRBJ2-7, with D perhaps TRBD1 (6 bases). CDR3 nucleotides: TGCAGTGCTACCACAGACTGGGACACCAATTACGAGCAGTACTTC. Translating it yields CSATTDWDTNYEQYF.